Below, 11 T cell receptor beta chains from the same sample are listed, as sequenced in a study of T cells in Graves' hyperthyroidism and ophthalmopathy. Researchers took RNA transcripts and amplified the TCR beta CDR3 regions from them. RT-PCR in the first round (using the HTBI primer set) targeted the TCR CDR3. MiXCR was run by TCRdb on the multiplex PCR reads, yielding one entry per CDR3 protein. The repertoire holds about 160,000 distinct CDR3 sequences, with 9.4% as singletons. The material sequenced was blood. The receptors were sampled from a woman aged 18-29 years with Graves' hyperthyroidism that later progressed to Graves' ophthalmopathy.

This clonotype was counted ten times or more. This CDR3 reads CASSPDGNIQYF. For the CDR3, the DNA is TGTGCCAGCAGTCCGGACGGAAACATTCAGTACTTC. J is TRBJ2-4 and V is TRBV12-3 or TRBV12-4; no definite D call. Between the trimmed V and J ends, which lost 5 bases and 6 bases, there was a span of 8 bases. The CDR3 extends over 12 amino acids.

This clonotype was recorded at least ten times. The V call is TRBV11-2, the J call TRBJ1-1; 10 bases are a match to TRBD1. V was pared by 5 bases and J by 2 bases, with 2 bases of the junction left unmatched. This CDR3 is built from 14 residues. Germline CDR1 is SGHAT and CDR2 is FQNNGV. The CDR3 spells CASSTTGGNTEAFF. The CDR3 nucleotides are TGTGCCAGCAGCACGACAGGGGGCAACACTGAAGCTTTCTTT.

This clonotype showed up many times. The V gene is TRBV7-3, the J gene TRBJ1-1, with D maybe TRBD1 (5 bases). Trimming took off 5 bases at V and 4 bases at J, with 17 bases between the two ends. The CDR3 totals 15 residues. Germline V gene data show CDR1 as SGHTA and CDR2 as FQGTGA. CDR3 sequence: CASSPETVRITEAFF. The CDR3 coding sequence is TGTGCCAGCAGCCCCGAGACAGTCCGGATCACTGAAGCTTTCTTT.

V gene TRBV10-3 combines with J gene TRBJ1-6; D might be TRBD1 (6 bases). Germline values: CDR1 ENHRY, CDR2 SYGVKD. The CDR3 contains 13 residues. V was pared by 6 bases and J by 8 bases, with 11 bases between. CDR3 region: CAIREDSYSPLHF. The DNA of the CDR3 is TGTGCCATCAGGGAGGACAGTTATTCACCCCTCCACTTT.

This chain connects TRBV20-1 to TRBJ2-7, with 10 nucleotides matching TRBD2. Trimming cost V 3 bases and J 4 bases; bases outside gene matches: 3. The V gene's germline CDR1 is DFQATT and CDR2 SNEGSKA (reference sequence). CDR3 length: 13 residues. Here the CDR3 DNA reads TGCAGTGCTAGGCTAGCGGGAGTGTACGAGCAGTACTTC. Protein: CSARLAGVYEQYF.

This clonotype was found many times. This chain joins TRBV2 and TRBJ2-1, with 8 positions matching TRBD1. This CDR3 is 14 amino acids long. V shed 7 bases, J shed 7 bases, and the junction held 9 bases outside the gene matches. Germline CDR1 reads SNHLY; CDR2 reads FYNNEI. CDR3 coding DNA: TGTGCCAGCAAGCTCCAGGGGGCGAGTAATGAGCAGTTCTTC. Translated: CASKLQGASNEQFF.

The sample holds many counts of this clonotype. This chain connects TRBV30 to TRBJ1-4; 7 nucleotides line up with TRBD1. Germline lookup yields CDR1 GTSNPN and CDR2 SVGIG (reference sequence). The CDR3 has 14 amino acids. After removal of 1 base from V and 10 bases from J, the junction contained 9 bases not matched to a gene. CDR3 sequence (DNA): TGTGCCTGGAGTGCGGGACAGCCCTATTCAAAACTGTTTTTT. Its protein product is CAWSAGQPYSKLFF.

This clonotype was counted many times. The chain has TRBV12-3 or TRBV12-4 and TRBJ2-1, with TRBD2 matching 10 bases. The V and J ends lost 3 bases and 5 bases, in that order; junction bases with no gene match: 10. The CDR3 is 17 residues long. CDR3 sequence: CASSFPPPGTSDNEQFF. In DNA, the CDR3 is TGTGCCAGCAGTTTTCCCCCTCCCGGGACTAGCGACAATGAGCAGTTCTTC.

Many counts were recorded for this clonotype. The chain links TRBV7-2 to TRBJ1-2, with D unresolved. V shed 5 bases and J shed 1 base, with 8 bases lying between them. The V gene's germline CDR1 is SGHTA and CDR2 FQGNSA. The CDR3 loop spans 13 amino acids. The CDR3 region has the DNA TGTGCCAGCAGCCGCGGCCTTAACTATGGCTACACCTTC. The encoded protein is CASSRGLNYGYTF.

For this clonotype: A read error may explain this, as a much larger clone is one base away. CDR3 sequence reads: CASSYNSQGNIQYF. CDR3 coding DNA: TGTGCCAGCAGCTACAATTCCCAGGGGAACATTCAGTACTTC. The V call is TRBV7-9, the J call TRBJ2-4; TRBD1 might be the D (6 bases). Germline V gene data show CDR1 as SEHNR and CDR2 as FQNEAQ (reference sequence). Trimming removed 4 bases at V and 7 bases at J, with 14 bases between. The CDR3 has 14 residues.

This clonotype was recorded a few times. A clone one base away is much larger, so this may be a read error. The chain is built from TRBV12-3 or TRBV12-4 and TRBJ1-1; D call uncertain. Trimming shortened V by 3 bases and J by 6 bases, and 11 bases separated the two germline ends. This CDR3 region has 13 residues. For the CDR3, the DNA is TGTGCCAGCAGTTTTGGACGGGCCTCTGAAGCTTTCTTT. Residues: CASSFGRASEAFF.